The rows below give T cell receptor beta chains drawn from one sample of a study of blood T cell repertoires in COVID-19. The method was immunoSEQ multiplex PCR; TCRdb's version includes in-frame clones alone and lacks a portion of them. The sample includes about 160,000 clones, about four fifths of them seen just once. The sample comprised peripheral blood. The source of these receptors is a woman aged 55-69 years with COVID-19, enrolled during active disease. Each CDR3 is given with its conserved first and last residue. D genes are given only for firm matches. A row's size may be missing; if present it is once, few, many or a size class.

clone_size	j_call	d_call	v_call	cdr3_nt	cdr3_aa
.	TRBJ2-1	.	TRBV29-1	TGCAGCGTTGTCCGGGGATCTGAGCAGTTCTTC	CSVVRGSEQFF
.	TRBJ1-5	TRBD1	TRBV6-2/TRBV6-3	TGTGCCAGCAGTTCCCCAATCACAGGGGGCGGGCAGCCCCAGCATTTT	CASSSPITGGGQPQHF
.	TRBJ1-4	TRBD1	TRBV11-2	TGTGCCGGAAAGGACAGGGAGCCGTTAGCAACTAATGAAAAACTGTTTTTT	CAGKDREPLATNEKLFF
.	TRBJ1-2	.	TRBV7-2	TGTGCCAGCAGCTTAGGAGGGCAGCTCTCGGGCTACACCTTC	CASSLGGQLSGYTF
.	TRBJ2-5	TRBD2	TRBV7-9	TGTGCCAGCAGCTTAGCACTAGCGGGAGAGACCCAGTACTTC	CASSLALAGETQYF
.	TRBJ2-1	TRBD2	TRBV3-1/TRBV3-2	TGTGCCAGCACCTCGAGGAAGTCCGGCGGGGGGTATGAGCAGTTCTTC	CASTSRKSGGGYEQFF
.	TRBJ1-3	.	TRBV5-1	TGCGCCAGCAGCTTGTCCGGGGGTCGTTCCTTCGGAAACACCATATATTTT	CASSLSGGRSFGNTIYF
.	TRBJ2-3	TRBD1	TRBV7-3	TGTGCCAGCAGCCAAGACAGGGGGCGAACGGATACGCAGTATTTT	CASSQDRGRTDTQYF
.	TRBJ1-1	TRBD1	TRBV7-9	TGTGCCAGCAGCTCATACAGGGGTTCGAACACTGAAGCTTTCTTT	CASSSYRGSNTEAFF
.	TRBJ2-3	.	TRBV3-1/TRBV3-2	TGTGCCAGCAGCCAAGAAAGCCTCCGGGACTTGAGATCAGATACGCAGTATTTT	CASSQESLRDLRSDTQYF
.	TRBJ1-2	.	TRBV15	TGTGCCACCAACCACGGGGCGGGGTATGGCTACACCTTC	CATNHGAGYGYTF
few	TRBJ2-1	TRBD2	TRBV19	TGTGCCAGTAGTATATCGGGACTAGCGGGAGGAGAGAGGGAGCAGTTCTTC	CASSISGLAGGEREQFF
.	TRBJ1-2	TRBD1	TRBV6-6	TGTGCCAGCAGTCGCACCGGGACAGGGGCTCCACTCTATGGCTACACCTTC	CASSRTGTGAPLYGYTF
.	TRBJ1-1	TRBD1	TRBV28	TGTGCCAGCAGTACCCGACAGGGTAGAACTGAAGCTTTCTTT	CASSTRQGRTEAFF
.	TRBJ2-7	TRBD2	TRBV5-1	TGCGCCAGCAGCTTGGGACTAGCGGGAGTCGACGAGCAGTACTTC	CASSLGLAGVDEQYF
.	TRBJ2-7	TRBD1	TRBV28	TGTGCCAGCACCGGACAGGGGGTGTTGTACGAGCAGTACTTC	CASTGQGVLYEQYF
.	TRBJ2-3	TRBD2	TRBV4-1	TGCGCCAGCAGCCCTTTTCAGGGCGGGAGGGGGACGGATACGCAGTATTTT	CASSPFQGGRGTDTQYF
.	TRBJ2-7	.	TRBV7-3	TGTGCCAGCAGCTTCTCCACGGCGGGGAACGAGCAGTACTTC	CASSFSTAGNEQYF
.	TRBJ2-7	TRBD2	TRBV7-8	TGTGCCAGCAGCCGAGCGGCGGGAGGGTCAACCTACGAGCAGTACTTC	CASSRAAGGSTYEQYF
.	TRBJ2-7	.	TRBV7-5	TGTGCCAGAAGCTTATACATCAAGGGGAGGACTAGCGGGAGCCAGAACGAGCAGTACTTC	CARSLYIKGRTSGSQNEQYF
.	TRBJ2-1	.	TRBV30	TGTGCCTGGAAGGATTGGAGGCCCTCCTACAATGAGCAGTTCTTC	CAWKDWRPSYNEQFF
.	TRBJ1-5	.	TRBV6-2/TRBV6-3	TGTGCCAGCAGTTACTCTGGGGGAGGGAAGTACCAGCCCCAGCATTTT	CASSYSGGGKYQPQHF
.	TRBJ2-7	TRBD1	TRBV6-1	TGTGCCAGCAGTGAAGAGGGACAGGGGGGTCGTCTGGTCTTC	CASSEEGQGGRLVF
.	TRBJ1-5	.	TRBV7-2	TGTGCCAGCAGCTTACGTAATAGCAATCAGCCCCAGCATTTT	CASSLRNSNQPQHF
.	TRBJ2-1	.	TRBV10-3	TGTGCCATCAGTGAGTCCGGAATAGGGGCCAATGAGCAGTTCTTC	CAISESGIGANEQFF
once	TRBJ2-6	TRBD1	TRBV6-4	TGTGCCAGCAGTCCGGACAGGGCCGGGGCCAACGTCCTGACTTTC	CASSPDRAGANVLTF
.	TRBJ1-2	.	TRBV6-1	TGTGCCAGCAGTGAGCGGGGGGGCTATTATGGCTACACCTTC	CASSERGGYYGYTF
.	TRBJ2-1	TRBD1	TRBV30	TGTGCCTGGAGTGACGTGGGACAGGCGTCCTACAATGAGCAGTTCTTC	CAWSDVGQASYNEQFF
once	TRBJ2-5	.	TRBV28	TGTGCCAGCAGTCTTTGGAGGGATGGGGAGACCCAGTACTTC	CASSLWRDGETQYF
.	TRBJ1-2	.	TRBV5-8	TGTGCCAGCGGGAGTAACTGGAGTGGCTACACCTTC	CASGSNWSGYTF
.	TRBJ2-1	TRBD1	TRBV19	TGTGCCAGTAGTATAGGTCAGGGGGTTAGGGGCTCCTACAATGAGCAGTTCTTC	CASSIGQGVRGSYNEQFF
.	TRBJ1-4	.	TRBV2	TGTGCCAGCAGTGGAACAGCCGTTGGACTGTTTTTT	CASSGTAVGLFF
.	TRBJ2-1	TRBD1	TRBV7-8	TGTGCCAGCAGTGAAGCCGCAGGGGGTTACAATGAGCAGTTCTTC	CASSEAAGGYNEQFF
.	TRBJ2-3	.	TRBV19	TGTGCCAGTAGTAAGGGGGATCCCACAGATACGCAGTATTTT	CASSKGDPTDTQYF
.	TRBJ2-7	TRBD1	TRBV14	TGTGCCAGCAGCCAACTTCCGGGACAGGGGTCCTACGAGCAGTACTTC	CASSQLPGQGSYEQYF
once	TRBJ1-5	.	TRBV6-1	TGTGCCAGCAGTGAAGGGCCAGAGCGGTTATATTGGCCCCAGCATTTT	CASSEGPERLYWPQHF
many	TRBJ1-1	TRBD1	TRBV5-1	TGCGCCAGCAGCCAGAATTTACCGGGACAGGGGAAGGCTGAAGCTTTCTTT	CASSQNLPGQGKAEAFF
.	TRBJ2-7	TRBD1	TRBV7-3	TGTGCCAGCAGCCCGGGGACAGTATCCTACGAGCAGTACTTC	CASSPGTVSYEQYF
.	TRBJ2-3	.	TRBV5-1	TGCGCCAGCAGCTTAGGCGGAGATACGCAGTATTTT	CASSLGGDTQYF
.	TRBJ2-1	TRBD1	TRBV3-1/TRBV3-2	TGTGCCAGCAGCCAAAGGACAGGGCTCGATGAGCAGTTCTTC	CASSQRTGLDEQFF